This T cell receptor (beta chain) was profiled in a study of cytomegalovirus exposure and HLA in healthy donors. PCR amplification relied on 60 Vbeta primers (plus 13 Jbeta primers). Generated by immunoSEQ multiplex PCR, the TCRdb table keeps only in-frame clones and is missing some. The data hold roughly 180,000 clones, with approximately 80% observed a single time. This TCR came from a man aged 18-30 years in good health and CMV-seronegative. The sequenced sample was PBMCs.

Here the CDR3 reads CASSQDLAGAHTGELFF. CDR3 nucleotide sequence: TGCGCCAGCAGCCAAGACCTAGCGGGAGCGCACACCGGGGAGCTGTTTTTT. The rearrangement links TRBV4-3 to TRBJ2-2, with 10 bases matching TRBD2. Losses at the gene ends were 0 bases for V and 3 bases for J; bases not matched to a gene: 4. CDR3 length: 17 amino acids. In germline, CDR1 is LGHNA, CDR2 YSLEER.